This T cell receptor (beta chain) was captured in a study of control samples from healthy donors and cancer patients. Using immunoSEQ multiplex PCR, the repertoire was profiled, and TCRdb retains in-frame clones only, with some absent. This table has 85,000 to 95,000 clones, 91% appearing once. V dropped 5 bases and J dropped 4; count of bases not matched to a gene: 8. Looked up from germline, CDR1 is GTSNPN and CDR2 is SVGIG (reference sequence). The CDR3 contains 14 residues. This clone was found a few times. The TCR originated in a woman aged 25 to 45 in good health. J is TRBJ1-2 and V is TRBV30; 9 bases match TRBD1. Sequencing used blood. The CDR3 region is CAWVNRGRPYGYTF. CDR3 DNA: TGTGCCTGGGTGAACAGGGGGCGCCCCTATGGCTACACCTTC.